The 5 T cell receptor beta chains listed next were all sequenced from one sample in a study of regulatory and conventional T cells in breast cancer. TCRdb called the PCR reads again in MiXCR, with one record for every CDR3 protein. The table lists approximately 1,000 distinct CDR3 sequences, 28% of them singletons. Sequencing was performed on conventional T cells from blood. The receptors derive from a female donor with breast cancer.

On this clonotype: A much more abundant neighbour one base away suggests this may be a read error. The chain uses TRBV4-3 and TRBJ2-1, with D maybe TRBD1 (5 bases). CDR1 and CDR2 (germline): LGHNA, YSLEER. This CDR3 is 14 amino acids long. The CDR3 protein is CVSSPGQGVWEQFF. The CDR3, as DNA: TGTGTCAGCAGCCCCGGACAAGGCGTATGGGAGCAGTTCTTC.

Relative to its sample, this clonotype is medium-sized. V gene TRBV7-9 combines with J gene TRBJ1-3, with D uncertain. The V end was cut by 6 bases, the J end by 2 bases, with 17 bases between. CDR1 and CDR2 (germline): SEHNR, FQNEAQ (reference sequence). The CDR3 has 16 amino acids. The CDR3 reads CASRAPQAIAGNTIYF. Here the CDR3 DNA reads TGTGCCAGCAGGGCTCCCCAAGCGATCGCTGGAAACACCATATATTTT.

This clonotype is large in the sample. The chain combines TRBV18 with TRBJ2-7; no reliable D call. The V gene's germline CDR1 is KGHSH and CDR2 LQKENI. The length of the CDR3 is 12 residues. V lost 4 bases and J 6 bases, leaving 10 bases between the germline ends. This CDR3 reads CASSREMGEQYF. DNA of the CDR3: TGTGCCAGCTCACGAGAGATGGGCGAGCAGTACTTC.

This clonotype was seen more than once but under ten times. The chain combines TRBV6-2 or TRBV6-3 with TRBJ2-7, with no clear D. There are 11 residues in the CDR3. Trimming left V 4 bases short and J 6 bases short, with 7 bases between. Germline CDR1 is MNHEY and CDR2 is SVGEGT. CDR3 nucleotide sequence: TGTGCCAGCAGTTTTGGTTTCGAGCAGTACTTC. Translated: CASSFGFEQYF.

Comment on this clonotype: A read error may be the cause here, since a much bigger clone is one base away. The V gene is TRBV20-1, the J gene TRBJ2-5; 8 nucleotides align to TRBD1. The V gene's germline CDR1 is DFQATT and CDR2 SNEGSKA (reference sequence). The CDR3 consists of 14 residues. CDR3 DNA sequence: TGCGGTGCTAGCCCAACAGGGGGGTGGGAGACCCAGTACTTC. Translation: CGASPTGGWETQYF.